Sequencing of this T cell receptor beta chain was carried out in a study of blood T cell repertoires in COVID-19 (dated by TCRdb to about 2020). Looking at the study overall: Collaborator samples came from the United States, Italy and Spain and covered acute and convalescent phases of COVID-19. Samples came from the ongoing ImmuneRACE study (first 160 participants) plus 1,254 subjects from 6 global collaborators. The sample metadata nearly always contained a de-identified subject ID, COVID-19 status, age in years and sex. The prospective study material was composed of cDNA or gDNA derived from T cells, B-cell-depleted T cells, or PBMCs. Where available, HLA class I and class II types were taken from metadata supplied by the sample provider and were not determined by assay-based typing. The repertoires were released in a freely available public database intended as a resource for research on the immune response to SARS-CoV-2. Deeply sampled blood TCRbeta repertoires from subjects exposed to, actively infected with, or recovered from COVID-19 were included in the dataset. Study-wide conclusions, independent of this receptor: The quantity of clinical and demographic metadata differed by source and by participant and was supplied without curation.

This clone occurred a few times. Its antigen remains unidentified. Base quality data are lacking; no much larger clone is found one base away. TCRbeta CDR3 regions were amplified from genomic DNA using the immunoSEQ Assay, a bias-controlled multiplex PCR. Per the authors' processing: Within the assay, amplification of reference gene primers was used to estimate how many nucleated cells each sample contained. Sequence reads were collapsed and filtered to measure the absolute abundance of every unique TCRbeta CDR3 rearrangement. For each sample, productive Simpson clonality was calculated as the square root of Simpson's diversity index across productive rearrangements. Held by TCRdb, this immuneACCESS table contains in-frame sequences only and omits some clones. Under half of the omission traces to an unresolved V gene where checked; the cause of the rest is unknown. Clone size and V and J calls were adopted from that table, with D and trimming inferred from the DNA. The sample data list 300,000 to 400,000 clones, and approximately 88% of these were observed just once. In total, the top ten clones hold roughly 9.9% of the sample.

At one collaborating source in Seattle, patients were enrolled during active infection and were followed longitudinally through the course of disease. Collaborating institutions collected whole blood in K2EDTA tubes following their own protocols. For TCRbeta analysis, collaborators shipped samples as frozen whole blood, isolated PBMCs, or DNA extracted from either of those sample types. From a lookup of the germline V gene, CDR1 and CDR2 are SGDLS and YYNGEE. V is trimmed back by 0 bases and J by 2 bases, and the junction contains 5 bases that no gene match accounts for. From the cysteine through the phenylalanine, the CDR3 covers 16 amino acids. The sequence is cut down to CDR3 DNA, 48 bases in frame from base 1.

This receptor was identified in a man under 40 with COVID-19, enrolled during active disease. The receptor chain draws on TRBV9 and TRBJ2-5; TRBD1 matches 9 bases in the middle. Sequencing used peripheral blood. The DNA sequence reads TGTGCCAGCAGCGTAGTGGGGACAGGGACACAAGAGACCCAGTACTTC. Translated, it gives CASSVVGTGTQETQYF.